This entry concerns a single TCR beta chain. The sample is drawn from a study of cytomegalovirus exposure and HLA in healthy donors. The PCR contained 60 Vbeta and 13 Jbeta primers. Produced via immunoSEQ multiplex PCR; TCRdb's table is partial and in-frame only. The table has around 300,000 clones, roughly two thirds seen once. This CDR3 is built from 14 residues. Germline values: CDR1 MNHEY, CDR2 SVGAGI. Trimming cost V 10 bases and J 4 bases, with 19 bases left between them. V gene TRBV6-5 combines with J gene TRBJ1-2; possible D gene TRBD1, 6 bases. The origin of this receptor is a female donor in good health and CMV-seronegative. Sequenced material: PBMCs. CDR3 loop: CAIGQPGGSYGYTF. The CDR3 region has the DNA TGTGCCATCGGACAGCCTGGGGGCTCCTATGGCTACACCTTC.